A selection of T cell receptor beta chains follows, all from one sample in a study of shared clonotypes between healthy human individuals. TCRdb keeps only in-frame clones here, not all; method: immunoSEQ multiplex PCR. The sample lists 630,000 or so clones, 95% to 98% occurring once. The specimen sequenced was naive CD8+ T cells sorted from blood. The receptor set was obtained from a man younger than 45 in good health. Each CDR3 is given with its conserved first and last residue. D genes are given only for firm matches. Expanded clones get a size class; other rows say once, few or many, or leave the size out.

J: TRBJ2-2
size: -
V: TRBV11-3
D: TRBD2
CDR3: CASSTRDTTGLDINTGELFF
DNA: TGTGCCAGCAGCACGCGGGACACAACGGGACTAGACATCAACACCGGGGAGCTGTTTTTT

J: TRBJ2-1
size: -
V: TRBV30
D: TRBD2
CDR3: CAWSTVPGLAGSGEQFF
DNA: TGTGCCTGGAGTACCGTACCGGGACTAGCGGGATCGGGTGAGCAGTTCTTC

J: TRBJ2-7
size: -
V: TRBV15
D: -
CDR3: CATGHPGYSYEQYF
DNA: TGTGCCACCGGGCACCCCGGGTACTCCTACGAGCAGTACTTC

J: TRBJ2-7
size: -
V: TRBV5-1
D: -
CDR3: CASSPPGGHYEQYF
DNA: TGCGCCAGCAGCCCGCCCGGGGGGCACTACGAGCAGTACTTC

J: TRBJ2-1
size: -
V: TRBV7-8
D: TRBD2
CDR3: CASSLGGLAEGNNEQFF
DNA: TGTGCCAGCAGCTTAGGGGGACTAGCGGAAGGTAACAATGAGCAGTTCTTC

J: TRBJ1-5
size: -
V: TRBV5-3
D: TRBD1
CDR3: CARSLSQGGFRPQHF
DNA: TGTGCCAGAAGCTTGTCGCAGGGGGGGTTTCGGCCCCAGCATTTT

J: TRBJ2-5
size: -
V: TRBV11-2
D: -
CDR3: CASSLEPGETQYF
DNA: TGTGCCAGCAGCCTGGAACCTGGAGAGACCCAGTACTTC

J: TRBJ1-4
size: -
V: TRBV4-3
D: -
CDR3: CASSQDLVDRFEKLFF
DNA: TGCGCCAGCAGCCAAGATCTGGTCGACAGGTTTGAAAAACTGTTTTTT

J: TRBJ1-2
size: -
V: TRBV9
D: -
CDR3: CASSPEAGRLLHLLGSGYTF
DNA: TGTGCCAGCAGCCCCGAGGCAGGGCGGCTCCTACACTTGTTGGGCTCTGGCTACACCTTC

J: TRBJ2-1
size: -
V: TRBV27
D: TRBD2
CDR3: CASSFRTSGIRGEQFF
DNA: TGTGCCAGCAGTTTCAGGACTAGCGGGATCAGGGGTGAGCAGTTCTTC

J: TRBJ2-1
size: -
V: TRBV11-2
D: -
CDR3: CASSLEAPFNEQFF
DNA: TGTGCCAGCAGCTTAGAAGCTCCTTTCAATGAGCAGTTCTTC

J: TRBJ2-7
size: -
V: TRBV11-2
D: -
CDR3: CASSSLEGDYEQYF
DNA: TGTGCCAGCAGCTCCTTGGAGGGTGACTACGAGCAGTACTTC

J: TRBJ2-7
size: -
V: TRBV27
D: -
CDR3: CASSFQVSYEQYF
DNA: TGTGCCAGCAGCTTCCAGGTCTCCTACGAGCAGTACTTC

J: TRBJ2-7
size: -
V: TRBV7-6
D: TRBD1
CDR3: CASSYRGSFASEQYF
DNA: TGTGCCAGCAGCTACAGGGGGAGCTTTGCCTCCGAGCAGTACTTC

J: TRBJ1-5
size: -
V: TRBV6-1
D: -
CDR3: CASRTDFYSNQPQHF
DNA: TGTGCCAGCAGGACGGACTTTTACAGCAATCAGCCCCAGCATTTT

J: TRBJ1-1
size: -
V: TRBV2
D: -
CDR3: CASSDPDSKCFF
DNA: TGTGCCAGCAGTGACCCTGACTCGAAGTGTTTCTTT

J: TRBJ2-7
size: -
V: TRBV9
D: TRBD2
CDR3: CASSPGLAVHEQYF
DNA: TGTGCCAGCAGCCCGGGACTAGCGGTCCACGAGCAGTACTTC

J: TRBJ2-3
size: -
V: TRBV7-9
D: TRBD2
CDR3: CASSFPDSGRAWYTDTQYF
DNA: TGTGCCAGCAGCTTCCCGGATAGCGGGAGGGCCTGGTACACAGATACGCAGTATTTT

J: TRBJ2-3
size: -
V: TRBV5-4
D: -
CDR3: CASSLSQGPTDTQYF
DNA: TGTGCCAGCAGCTTGTCCCAGGGACCCACAGATACGCAGTATTTT

J: TRBJ2-1
size: -
V: TRBV7-2
D: TRBD2
CDR3: CASGGVWDEQFF
DNA: TGTGCCAGCGGGGGGGTCTGGGATGAGCAGTTCTTC

J: TRBJ2-1
size: -
V: TRBV19
D: -
CDR3: CASSNGGTYNEQFF
DNA: TGTGCCAGTAGTAATGGCGGCACCTACAATGAGCAGTTCTTC

J: TRBJ2-7
size: -
V: TRBV11-2
D: -
CDR3: CASSHTVTEEISYEQYF
DNA: TGTGCCAGCAGCCATACGGTGACAGAAGAAATATCCTACGAGCAGTACTTC

J: TRBJ1-1
size: -
V: TRBV9
D: -
CDR3: CASSVAGDLNTEAFF
DNA: TGTGCCAGCAGCGTAGCAGGGGATCTGAACACTGAAGCTTTCTTT

J: TRBJ1-2
size: -
V: TRBV5-6
D: -
CDR3: CASSLAAESYGYTF
DNA: TGTGCCAGCAGCTTGGCCGCTGAGAGCTATGGCTACACCTTC

J: TRBJ1-1
size: once
V: TRBV11-2
D: -
CDR3: CASRNLVRRTMNTEAFF
DNA: TGTGCCAGCAGAAACCTTGTCCGGCGGACCATGAACACTGAAGCTTTCTTT

J: TRBJ2-7
size: -
V: TRBV20-1
D: -
CDR3: CSAGRGWEYF
DNA: TGCAGTGCTGGAAGGGGTTGGGAGTACTTC

J: TRBJ2-5
size: -
V: TRBV7-7
D: -
CDR3: CASSLGTYETQYF
DNA: TGTGCCAGCAGCTTAGGGACGTATGAGACCCAGTACTTC

J: TRBJ2-7
size: -
V: TRBV4-3
D: -
CDR3: CASSQERGNYEQYF
DNA: TGCGCCAGCAGCCAAGAGAGGGGTAACTACGAGCAGTACTTC

J: TRBJ1-2
size: -
V: TRBV5-8
D: -
CDR3: CASPRRGWTNYGYTF
DNA: TGTGCCAGCCCCCGGAGAGGATGGACTAACTATGGCTACACCTTC

J: TRBJ2-7
size: once
V: TRBV9
D: -
CDR3: CASSALEGEQYF
DNA: TGTGCCAGCAGCGCACTCGAGGGCGAGCAGTACTTC

J: TRBJ1-4
size: -
V: TRBV7-9
D: -
CDR3: CASSFGEINEKLFF
DNA: TGTGCCAGCAGCTTCGGGGAAATCAATGAAAAACTGTTTTTT

J: TRBJ2-1
size: -
V: TRBV14
D: -
CDR3: CASSHPSSNRVELDEQFF
DNA: TGTGCCAGCAGCCACCCCTCATCTAATAGGGTCGAATTAGATGAGCAGTTCTTC

J: TRBJ2-7
size: -
V: TRBV11-2
D: -
CDR3: CASSLARVRYEQYF
DNA: TGTGCCAGCAGCTTAGCCAGGGTACGCTACGAGCAGTACTTC

J: TRBJ2-3
size: -
V: TRBV28
D: TRBD1
CDR3: CASSRMDRGSSSTDTQYF
DNA: TGTGCCAGCAGTCGGATGGACAGGGGAAGTTCTAGCACAGATACGCAGTATTTT

J: TRBJ2-3
size: -
V: TRBV5-1
D: TRBD2
CDR3: CASSLVLAGETDTQYF
DNA: TGCGCCAGCAGCTTGGTTCTAGCGGGAGAGACAGATACGCAGTATTTT

J: TRBJ2-2
size: -
V: TRBV7-6
D: TRBD2
CDR3: CASSAGTSLMSGELFF
DNA: TGTGCCAGCAGCGCCGGGACTAGCCTTATGTCCGGGGAGCTGTTTTTT

J: TRBJ2-1
size: -
V: TRBV27
D: -
CDR3: CASSFGISNEQFF
DNA: TGTGCCAGCAGTTTTGGGATATCTAATGAGCAGTTCTTC

J: TRBJ1-4
size: -
V: TRBV28
D: -
CDR3: CASSFWVSTGEKLFF
DNA: TGTGCCAGCAGTTTTTGGGTCTCTACGGGTGAAAAACTGTTTTTT

J: TRBJ2-7
size: -
V: TRBV27
D: -
CDR3: CASSLQARDEQYF
DNA: TGTGCCAGCAGTTTACAAGCCAGGGACGAGCAGTACTTC

J: TRBJ1-2
size: -
V: TRBV5-3
D: -
CDR3: CARVSLITKGLYGYTF
DNA: TGTGCCAGAGTGTCTCTAATAACCAAGGGGCTCTATGGCTACACCTTC

J: TRBJ2-7
size: -
V: TRBV27
D: -
CDR3: CGAGANYEQYF
DNA: TGTGGGGCGGGGGCGAACTACGAGCAGTACTTC